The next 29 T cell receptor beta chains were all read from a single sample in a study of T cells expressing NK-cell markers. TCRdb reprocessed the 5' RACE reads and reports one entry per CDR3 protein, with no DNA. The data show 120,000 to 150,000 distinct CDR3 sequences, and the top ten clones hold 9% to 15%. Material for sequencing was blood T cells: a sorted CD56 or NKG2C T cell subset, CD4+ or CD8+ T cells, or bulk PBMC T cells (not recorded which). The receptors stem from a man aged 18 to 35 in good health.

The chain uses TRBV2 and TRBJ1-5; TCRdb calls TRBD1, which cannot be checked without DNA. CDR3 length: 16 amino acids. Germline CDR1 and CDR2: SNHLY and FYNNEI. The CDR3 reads CASSRTGLESNQPQHF.

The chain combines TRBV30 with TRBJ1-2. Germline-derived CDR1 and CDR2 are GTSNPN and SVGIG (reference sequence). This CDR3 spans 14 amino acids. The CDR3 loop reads CAWSGGQGSSGYTF.

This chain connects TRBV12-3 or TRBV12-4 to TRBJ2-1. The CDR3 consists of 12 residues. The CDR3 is CASLSSYNEQFF.

CDR3: CATASKMGEKLFF. The chain is built from TRBV7-9 and TRBJ1-4. The CDR3 consists of 13 residues. Germline CDR1 SEHNR, CDR2 FQNEAQ (reference sequence).

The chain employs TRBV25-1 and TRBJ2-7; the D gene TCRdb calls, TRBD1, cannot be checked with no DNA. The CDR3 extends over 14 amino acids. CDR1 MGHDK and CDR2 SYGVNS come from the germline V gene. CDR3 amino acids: CASSPTTWGNEQYF.

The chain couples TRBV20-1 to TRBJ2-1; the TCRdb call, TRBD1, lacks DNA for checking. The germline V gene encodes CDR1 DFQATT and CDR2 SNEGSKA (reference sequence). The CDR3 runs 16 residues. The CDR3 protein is CSARGLGRGRVNEQFF.

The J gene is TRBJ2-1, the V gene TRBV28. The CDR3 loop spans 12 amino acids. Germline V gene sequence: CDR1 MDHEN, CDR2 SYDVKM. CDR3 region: CASSPITDEQFF. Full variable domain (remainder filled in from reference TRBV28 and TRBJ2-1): DVKVTQSSRYLVKRTGEKVFLECVQDMDHENMFWYRQDPGLGLRLIYFSYDVKMKEKGDIPEGYSVSREKKERFSLILESASTNQTSMYLCASSPITDEQFFGPGTRLTVL.

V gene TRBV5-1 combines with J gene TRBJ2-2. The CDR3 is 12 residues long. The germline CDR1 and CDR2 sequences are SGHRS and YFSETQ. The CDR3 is CATPTDTGELFF.

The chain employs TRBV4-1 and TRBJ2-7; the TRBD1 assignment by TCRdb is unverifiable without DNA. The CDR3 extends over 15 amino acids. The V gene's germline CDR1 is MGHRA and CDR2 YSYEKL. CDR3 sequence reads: CASSHLAGALYEQYF.

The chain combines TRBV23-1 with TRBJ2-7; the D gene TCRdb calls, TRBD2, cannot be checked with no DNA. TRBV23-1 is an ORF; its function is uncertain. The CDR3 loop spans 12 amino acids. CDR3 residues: CASSWQGGEQYF.

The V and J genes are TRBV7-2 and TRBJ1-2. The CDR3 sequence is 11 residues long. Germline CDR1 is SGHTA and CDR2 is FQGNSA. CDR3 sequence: CASWEGGDPTF.

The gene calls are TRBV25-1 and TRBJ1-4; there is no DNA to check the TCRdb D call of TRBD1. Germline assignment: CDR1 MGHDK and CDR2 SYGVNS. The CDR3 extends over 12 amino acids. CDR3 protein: CARPWVNEKLFF.

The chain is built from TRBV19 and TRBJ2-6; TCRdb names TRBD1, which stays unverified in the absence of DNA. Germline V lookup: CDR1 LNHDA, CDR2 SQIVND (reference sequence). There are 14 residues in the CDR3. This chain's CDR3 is CASSEGAGANVLTF.

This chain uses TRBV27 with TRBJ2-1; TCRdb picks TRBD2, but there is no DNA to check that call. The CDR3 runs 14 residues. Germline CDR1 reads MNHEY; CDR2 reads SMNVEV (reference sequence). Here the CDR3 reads CASSLHPSYNEQFF.

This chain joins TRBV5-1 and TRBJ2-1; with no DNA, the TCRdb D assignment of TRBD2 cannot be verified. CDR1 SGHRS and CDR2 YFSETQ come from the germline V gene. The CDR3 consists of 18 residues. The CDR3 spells CASSLALAGGGSYNEQFF.

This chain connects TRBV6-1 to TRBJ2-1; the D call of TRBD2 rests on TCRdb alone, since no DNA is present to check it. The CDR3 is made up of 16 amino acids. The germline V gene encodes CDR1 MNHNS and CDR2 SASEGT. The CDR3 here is CASSPGAAGPYNEQFF.

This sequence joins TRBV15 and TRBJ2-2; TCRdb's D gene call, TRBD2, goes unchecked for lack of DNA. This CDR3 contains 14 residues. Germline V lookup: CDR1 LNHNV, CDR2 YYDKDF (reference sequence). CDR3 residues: CATSNGETGGELFF. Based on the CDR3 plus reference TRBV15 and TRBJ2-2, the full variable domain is DAMVIQNPRYQVTQFGKPVTLSCSQTLNHNVMYWYQQKSSQAPKLLFHYYDKDFNNEADTPDNFQSRRPNTSFCFLDIRSPGLGDTAMYLCATSNGETGGELFFGEGSRLTVL.

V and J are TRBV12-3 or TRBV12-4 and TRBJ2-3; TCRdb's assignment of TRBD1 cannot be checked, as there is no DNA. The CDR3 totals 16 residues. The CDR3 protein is CASSFSGTSSTDTQYF.

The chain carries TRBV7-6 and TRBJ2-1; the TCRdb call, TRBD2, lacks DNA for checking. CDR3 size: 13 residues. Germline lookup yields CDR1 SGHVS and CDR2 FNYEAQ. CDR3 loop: CASSFGTAGEQFF.

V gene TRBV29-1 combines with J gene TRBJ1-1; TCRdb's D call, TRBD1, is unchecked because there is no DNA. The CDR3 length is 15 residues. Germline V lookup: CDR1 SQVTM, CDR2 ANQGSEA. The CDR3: CSVEASGTGNTEAFF. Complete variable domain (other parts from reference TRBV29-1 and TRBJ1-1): SAVISQKPSRDICQRGTSLTIQCQVDSQVTMMFWYRQQPGQSLTLIATANQGSEATYESGFVIDKFPISRPNLTFSTLTVSNMSPEDSSIYLCSVEASGTGNTEAFFGQGTRLTVV.

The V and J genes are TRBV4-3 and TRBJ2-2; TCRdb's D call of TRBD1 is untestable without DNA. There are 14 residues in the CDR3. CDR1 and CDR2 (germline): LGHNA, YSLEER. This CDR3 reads CASSPPGETGELFF.

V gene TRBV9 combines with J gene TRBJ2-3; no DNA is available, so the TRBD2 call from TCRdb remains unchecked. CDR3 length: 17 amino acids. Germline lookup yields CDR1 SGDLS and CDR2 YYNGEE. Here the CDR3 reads CASSVPTSGALTDTQYF.

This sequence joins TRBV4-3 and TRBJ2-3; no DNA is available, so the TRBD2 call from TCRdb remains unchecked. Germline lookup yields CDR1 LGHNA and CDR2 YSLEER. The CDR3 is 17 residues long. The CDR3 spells CASSPRLAGVFTDTQYF.

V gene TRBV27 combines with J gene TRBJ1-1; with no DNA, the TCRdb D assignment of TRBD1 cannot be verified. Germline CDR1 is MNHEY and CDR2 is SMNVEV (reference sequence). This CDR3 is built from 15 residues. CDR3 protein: CASSLEGGLNTEAFF.

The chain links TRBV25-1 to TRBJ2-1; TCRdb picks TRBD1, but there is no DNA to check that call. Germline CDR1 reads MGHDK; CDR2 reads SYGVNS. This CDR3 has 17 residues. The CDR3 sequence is CASSEFGGGGLGNEQFF.

CDR3 protein: CASSEGGFETQYF. The chain combines TRBV25-1 with TRBJ2-5; TCRdb outputs TRBD1, but without DNA this stays unchecked. CDR3 size: 13 residues. The V gene's germline CDR1 is MGHDK and CDR2 SYGVNS.

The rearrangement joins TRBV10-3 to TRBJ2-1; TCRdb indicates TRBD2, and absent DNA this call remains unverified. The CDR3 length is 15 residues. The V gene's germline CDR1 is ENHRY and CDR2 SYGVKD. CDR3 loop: CAIRRTSGSTGEQFF.

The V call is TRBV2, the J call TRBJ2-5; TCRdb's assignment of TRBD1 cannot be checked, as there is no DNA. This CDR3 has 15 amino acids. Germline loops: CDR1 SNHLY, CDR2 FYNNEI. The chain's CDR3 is CASGPGAGVLKTQYF.

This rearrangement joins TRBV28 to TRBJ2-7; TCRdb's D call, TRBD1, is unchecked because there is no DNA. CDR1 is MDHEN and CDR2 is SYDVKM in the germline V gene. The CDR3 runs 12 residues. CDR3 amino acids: CASSSEGREQYF. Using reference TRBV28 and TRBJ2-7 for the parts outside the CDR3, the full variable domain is DVKVTQSSRYLVKRTGEKVFLECVQDMDHENMFWYRQDPGLGLRLIYFSYDVKMKEKGDIPEGYSVSREKKERFSLILESASTNQTSMYLCASSSEGREQYFGPGTRLTVT.